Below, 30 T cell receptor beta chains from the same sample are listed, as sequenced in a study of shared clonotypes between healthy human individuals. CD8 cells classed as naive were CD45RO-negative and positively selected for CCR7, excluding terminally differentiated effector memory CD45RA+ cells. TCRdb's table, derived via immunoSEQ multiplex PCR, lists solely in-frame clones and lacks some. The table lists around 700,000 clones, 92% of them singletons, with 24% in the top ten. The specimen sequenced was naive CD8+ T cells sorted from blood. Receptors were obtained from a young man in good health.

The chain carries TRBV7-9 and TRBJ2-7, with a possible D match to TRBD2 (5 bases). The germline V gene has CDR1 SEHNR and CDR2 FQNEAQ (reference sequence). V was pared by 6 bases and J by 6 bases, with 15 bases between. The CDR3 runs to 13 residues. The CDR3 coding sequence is TGTGCCAGCAGGGCAGGCTCTAGCCGCGAGCAGTACTTC. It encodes CASRAGSSREQYF.

The CDR3 loop is CASSFHAGGTWETQYF. CDR3 coding DNA: TGTGCCAGCAGTTTTCATGCGGGAGGGACGTGGGAGACCCAGTACTTC. This chain joins TRBV28 and TRBJ2-5; TRBD2 aligns across 9 bases. V gave up 3 bases and J gave up 5 bases; unmatched junction bases: 10. The CDR3 is made up of 16 amino acids. Per the germline V gene, CDR1 is MDHEN and CDR2 is SYDVKM.

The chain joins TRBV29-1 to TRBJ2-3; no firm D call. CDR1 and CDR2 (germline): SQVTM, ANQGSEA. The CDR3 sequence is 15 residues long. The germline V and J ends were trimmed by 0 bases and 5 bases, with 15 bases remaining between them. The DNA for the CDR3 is TGCAGCGTTGAAGAGGAAGTCACTATAAGAGATACGCAGTATTTT. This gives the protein CSVEEEVTIRDTQYF.

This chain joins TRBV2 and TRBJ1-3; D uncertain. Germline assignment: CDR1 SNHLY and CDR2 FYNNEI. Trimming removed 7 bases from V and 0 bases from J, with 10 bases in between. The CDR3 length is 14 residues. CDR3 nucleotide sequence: TGTGCCAGCACATCCGAGGGCTCTGGAAACACCATATATTTT. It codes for CASTSEGSGNTIYF. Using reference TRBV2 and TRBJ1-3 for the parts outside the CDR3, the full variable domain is EPEVTQTPSHQVTQMGQEVILRCVPISNHLYFYWYRQILGQKVEFLVSFYNNEISEKSEIFDDQFSVERPDGSNFTLKIRSTKLEDSAMYFCASTSEGSGNTIYFGEGSWLTVV.

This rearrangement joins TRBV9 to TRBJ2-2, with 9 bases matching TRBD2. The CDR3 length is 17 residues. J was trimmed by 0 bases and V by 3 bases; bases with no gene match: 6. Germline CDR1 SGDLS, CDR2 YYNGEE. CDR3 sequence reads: CASSAGRTSANTGELFF. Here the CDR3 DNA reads TGTGCCAGCAGCGCCGGTCGGACTAGCGCGAACACCGGGGAGCTGTTTTTT.

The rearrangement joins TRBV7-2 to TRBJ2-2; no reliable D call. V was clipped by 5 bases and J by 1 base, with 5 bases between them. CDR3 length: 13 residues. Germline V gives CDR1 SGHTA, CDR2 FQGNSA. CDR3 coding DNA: TGTGCCAGCAGCCCGCGGAACACCGGGGAGCTGTTTTTT. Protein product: CASSPRNTGELFF.

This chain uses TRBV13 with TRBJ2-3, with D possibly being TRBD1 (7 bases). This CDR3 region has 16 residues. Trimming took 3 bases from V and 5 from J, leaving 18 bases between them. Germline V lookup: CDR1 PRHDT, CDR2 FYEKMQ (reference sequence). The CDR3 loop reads CASSFTLQGGLDTQYF. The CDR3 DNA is TGTGCCAGCAGCTTCACTCTCCAGGGGGGACTAGATACGCAGTATTTT.

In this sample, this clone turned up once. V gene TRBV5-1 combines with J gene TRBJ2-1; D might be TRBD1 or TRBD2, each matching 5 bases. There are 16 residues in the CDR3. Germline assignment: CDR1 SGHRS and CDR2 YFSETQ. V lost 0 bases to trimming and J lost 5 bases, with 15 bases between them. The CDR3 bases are TGCGCCAGCAGCTTGGAGGAGGTCGGGACCCACAATGAGCAGTTCTTC. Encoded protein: CASSLEEVGTHNEQFF.

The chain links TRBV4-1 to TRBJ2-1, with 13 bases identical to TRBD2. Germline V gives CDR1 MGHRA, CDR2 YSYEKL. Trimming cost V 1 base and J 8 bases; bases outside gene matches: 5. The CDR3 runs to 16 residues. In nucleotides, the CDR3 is TGCGCCAGCAGCCAAGGAGATGGACTAGCGGGAGATGAGCAGTTCTTC. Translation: CASSQGDGLAGDEQFF.

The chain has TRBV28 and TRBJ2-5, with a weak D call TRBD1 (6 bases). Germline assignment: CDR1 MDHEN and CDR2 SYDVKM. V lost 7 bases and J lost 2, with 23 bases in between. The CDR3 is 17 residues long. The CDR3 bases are TGTGCCAGCAACCTACAGGGAAAAAGCTTAGGGCAAGAGACCCAGTACTTC. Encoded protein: CASNLQGKSLGQETQYF.

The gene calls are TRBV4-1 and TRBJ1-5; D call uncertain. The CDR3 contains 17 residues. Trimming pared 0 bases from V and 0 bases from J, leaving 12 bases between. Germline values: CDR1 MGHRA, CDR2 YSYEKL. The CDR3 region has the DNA TGCGCCAGCAGCCAAGAGAAGATAGTTTATAGCAATCAGCCCCAGCATTTT. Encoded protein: CASSQEKIVYSNQPQHF.

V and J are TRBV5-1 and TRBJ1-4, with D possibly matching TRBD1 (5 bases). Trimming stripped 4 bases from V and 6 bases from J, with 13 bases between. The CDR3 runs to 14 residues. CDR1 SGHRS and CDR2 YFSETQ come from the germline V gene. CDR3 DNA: TGCGCCAGCAGCAAAACAGGAAGTGATGAAAAACTGTTTTTT. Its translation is CASSKTGSDEKLFF.

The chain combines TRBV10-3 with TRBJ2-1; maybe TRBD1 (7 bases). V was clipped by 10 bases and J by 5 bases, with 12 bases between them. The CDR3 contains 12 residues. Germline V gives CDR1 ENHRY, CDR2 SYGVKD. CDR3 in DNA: TGTGCCAGCGGGACAGCTAACAATGAGCAGTTCTTC. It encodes CASGTANNEQFF.

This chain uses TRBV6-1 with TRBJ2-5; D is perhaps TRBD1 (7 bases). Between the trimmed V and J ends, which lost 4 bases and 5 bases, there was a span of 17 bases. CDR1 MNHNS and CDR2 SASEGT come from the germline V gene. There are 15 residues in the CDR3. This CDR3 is CASSGDRLGWETQYF. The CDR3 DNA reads TGTGCCAGCAGTGGGGACAGACTAGGGTGGGAGACCCAGTACTTC.

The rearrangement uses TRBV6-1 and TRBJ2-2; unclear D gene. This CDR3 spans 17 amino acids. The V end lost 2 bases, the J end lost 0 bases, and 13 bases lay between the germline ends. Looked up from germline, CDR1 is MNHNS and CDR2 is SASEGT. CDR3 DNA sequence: TGTGCCAGCAGTGAAATAGGGTGGGCTGCGAACACCGGGGAGCTGTTTTTT. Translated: CASSEIGWAANTGELFF.

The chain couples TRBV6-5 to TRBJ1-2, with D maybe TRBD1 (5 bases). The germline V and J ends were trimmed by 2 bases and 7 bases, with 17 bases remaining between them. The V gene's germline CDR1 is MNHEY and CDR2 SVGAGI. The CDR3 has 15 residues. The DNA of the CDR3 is TGTGCCAGCAGTTACATTGGACATCAGGCTGGTGGCTACACCTTC. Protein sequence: CASSYIGHQAGGYTF.

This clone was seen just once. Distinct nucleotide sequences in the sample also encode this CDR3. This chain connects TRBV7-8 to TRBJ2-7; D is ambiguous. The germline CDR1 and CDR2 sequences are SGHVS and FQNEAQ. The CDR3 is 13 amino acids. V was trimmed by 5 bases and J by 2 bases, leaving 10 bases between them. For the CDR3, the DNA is TGTGCCAGCAGCCCTCGTGGTACCTACGAGCAGTACTTC. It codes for CASSPRGTYEQYF. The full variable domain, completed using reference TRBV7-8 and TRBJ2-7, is GAGVSQSPRYKVAKRGQDVALRCDPISGHVSLFWYQQALGQGPEFLTYFQNEAQLDKSGLPSDRFFAERPEGSVSTLKIQRTQQEDSAVYLCASSPRGTYEQYFGPGTRLTVT.

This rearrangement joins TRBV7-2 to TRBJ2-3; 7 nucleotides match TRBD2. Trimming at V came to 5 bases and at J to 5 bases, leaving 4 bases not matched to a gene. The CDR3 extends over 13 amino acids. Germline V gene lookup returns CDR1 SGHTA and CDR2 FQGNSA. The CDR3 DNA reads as TGTGCCAGCAGCCTGCCTAGCGGAGATACGCAGTATTTT. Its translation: CASSLPSGDTQYF.

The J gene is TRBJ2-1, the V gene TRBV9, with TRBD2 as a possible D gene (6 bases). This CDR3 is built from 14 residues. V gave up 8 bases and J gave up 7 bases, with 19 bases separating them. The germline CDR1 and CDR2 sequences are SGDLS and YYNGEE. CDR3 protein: CASTIGGTRNEQFF. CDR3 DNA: TGTGCCAGTACTATAGGCGGGACCAGGAATGAGCAGTTCTTC.

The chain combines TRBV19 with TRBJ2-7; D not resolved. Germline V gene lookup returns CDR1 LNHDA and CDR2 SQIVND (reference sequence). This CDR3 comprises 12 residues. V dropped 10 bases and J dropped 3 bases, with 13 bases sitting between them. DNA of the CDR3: TGTGCCACCTCCCTGGGGAACTACGAGCAGTACTTC. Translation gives CATSLGNYEQYF.

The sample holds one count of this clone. CDR3: CASSLAGTGNQPQHF. The DNA of the CDR3 is TGTGCCAGCAGCTTAGCTGGGACAGGTAATCAGCCCCAGCATTTT. The rearrangement joins TRBV7-9 to TRBJ1-5; 8 bases fit TRBD1. Trimming removed 0 bases from V and 4 bases from J; junction bases left unmatched: 2. This CDR3 is built from 15 residues. The germline V gene has CDR1 SEHNR and CDR2 FQNEAQ (reference sequence). The full variable domain, with the rest looked up from reference TRBV7-9 and TRBJ1-5, is DTGVSQNPRHKITKRGQNVTFRCDPISEHNRLYWYRQTLGQGPEFLTYFQNEAQLEKSRLLSDRFSAERPKGSFSTLEIQRTEQGDSAMYLCASSLAGTGNQPQHFGDGTRLSIL.

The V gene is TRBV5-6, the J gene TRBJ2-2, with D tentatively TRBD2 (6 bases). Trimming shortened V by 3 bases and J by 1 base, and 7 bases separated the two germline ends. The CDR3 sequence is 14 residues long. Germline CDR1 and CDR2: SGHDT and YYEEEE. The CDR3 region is CASSSGLNTGELFF. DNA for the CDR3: TGTGCCAGCAGCTCGGGACTGAACACCGGGGAGCTGTTTTTT.

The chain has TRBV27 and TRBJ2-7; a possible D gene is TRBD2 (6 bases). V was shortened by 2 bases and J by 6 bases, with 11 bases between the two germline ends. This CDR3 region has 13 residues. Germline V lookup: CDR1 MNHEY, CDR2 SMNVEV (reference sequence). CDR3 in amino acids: CASSLARLGEQYF. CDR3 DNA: TGTGCCAGCAGTTTAGCCCGACTAGGCGAGCAGTACTTC.

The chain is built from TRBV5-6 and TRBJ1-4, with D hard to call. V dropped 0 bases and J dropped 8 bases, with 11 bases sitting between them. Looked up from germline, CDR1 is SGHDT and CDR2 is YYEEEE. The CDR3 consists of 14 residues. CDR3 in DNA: TGTGCCAGCAGCTTGGGGTCGAAAGCCGAAAAACTGTTTTTT. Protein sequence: CASSLGSKAEKLFF. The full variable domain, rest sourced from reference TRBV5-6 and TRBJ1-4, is DAGVTQSPTHLIKTRGQQVTLRCSPKSGHDTVSWYQQALGQGPQFIFQYYEEEERQRGNFPDRFSGHQFPNYSSELNVNALLLGDSALYLCASSLGSKAEKLFFGSGTQLSVL.

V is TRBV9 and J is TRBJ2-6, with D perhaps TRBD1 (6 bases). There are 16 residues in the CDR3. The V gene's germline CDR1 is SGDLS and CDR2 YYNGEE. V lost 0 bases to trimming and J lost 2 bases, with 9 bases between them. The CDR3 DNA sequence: TGTGCCAGCAGCGTAGAAGAGGGGGCTGGGGCCAACGTCCTGACTTTC. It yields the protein CASSVEEGAGANVLTF.

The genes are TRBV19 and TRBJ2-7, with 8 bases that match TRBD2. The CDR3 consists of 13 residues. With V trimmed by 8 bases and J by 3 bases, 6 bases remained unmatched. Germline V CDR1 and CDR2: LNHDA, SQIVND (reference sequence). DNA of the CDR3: TGTGCCAGTGCAGCGGGAGTATACTACGAGCAGTACTTC. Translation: CASAAGVYYEQYF. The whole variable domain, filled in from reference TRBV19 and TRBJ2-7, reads DGGITQSPKYLFRKEGQNVTLSCEQNLNHDAMYWYRQDPGQGLRLIYYSQIVNDFQKGDIAEGYSVSREKKESFPLTVTSAQKNPTAFYLCASAAGVYYEQYFGPGTRLTVT.

The CDR3 protein is CASSEWDRAYGYTF. The CDR3 bases are TGTGCCAGCAGTGAATGGGACCGGGCCTATGGCTACACCTTC. The J gene is TRBJ1-2, the V gene TRBV25-1, with D maybe TRBD1 (5 bases). Germline V gene lookup returns CDR1 MGHDK and CDR2 SYGVNS. The CDR3 spans 14 residues. V lost 1 base and J 4 bases, leaving 10 bases between the germline ends.

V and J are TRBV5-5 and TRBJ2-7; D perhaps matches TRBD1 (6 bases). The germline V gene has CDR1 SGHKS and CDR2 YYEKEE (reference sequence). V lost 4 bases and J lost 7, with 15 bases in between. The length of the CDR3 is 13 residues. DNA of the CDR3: TGTGCCAGCAGCGCCTTACAGGGTATAGAGCAGTACTTC. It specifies CASSALQGIEQYF.

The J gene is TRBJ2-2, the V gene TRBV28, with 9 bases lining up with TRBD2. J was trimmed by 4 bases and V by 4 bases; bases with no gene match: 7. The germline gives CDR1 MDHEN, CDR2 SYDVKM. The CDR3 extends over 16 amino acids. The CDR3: CASSSIAGASTGELFF. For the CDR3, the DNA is TGTGCCAGCAGTTCCATAGCGGGAGCTAGCACCGGGGAGCTGTTTTTT.

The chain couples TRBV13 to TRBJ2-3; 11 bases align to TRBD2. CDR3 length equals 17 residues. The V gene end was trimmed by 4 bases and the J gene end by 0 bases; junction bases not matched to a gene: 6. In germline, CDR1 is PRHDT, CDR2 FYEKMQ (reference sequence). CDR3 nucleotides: TGTGCCAGCAGCTCACAGACTAGCGGGGTAAGCACAGATACGCAGTATTTT. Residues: CASSSQTSGVSTDTQYF.